This T cell receptor (beta chain) was retrieved from a study of blood T cell repertoires in COVID-19. The protocol was immunoSEQ multiplex PCR, while the TCRdb copy is restricted to in-frame clones and leaves out a portion. The sample shows roughly 200,000 clones, approximately 90% of them seen only once. Allocation to cohorts depended on clinical history reported by the participants. This CDR3 is 15 amino acids long. Unmatched junction bases numbered 7, after V lost 2 bases and J lost 6 bases. The germline gives CDR1 MGHRA, CDR2 YSYEKL. V is TRBV4-1 and J is TRBJ1-2; TRBD1 matches at 9 bases. The receptor comes from a young man who had recovered from COVID-19. Specimen: PBMCs or T cells enriched from blood (not recorded which). The CDR3 loop is CASSQPQGARNGYTF. CDR3 coding DNA: TGCGCCAGCAGCCAACCACAGGGGGCGAGGAATGGCTACACCTTC.